In this sample, the clone carrying this T cell receptor (beta chain) turned up a few times. These data come from a study of blood T cell repertoires in COVID-19. The data were produced by immunoSEQ multiplex PCR, yet TCRdb's version contains in-frame clones alone and is incomplete. The table has 30,000 to 35,000 clones, 70% to 80% seen once. CDR3 length equals 17 residues. The germline gives CDR1 SGDLS, CDR2 YYNGEE. V lost 3 bases to trimming and J lost 1 base; unmatched junction nucleotides: 10. The sequence was collected from an older woman with acute or convalescent COVID-19. J is TRBJ1-5 and V is TRBV9; 7 nucleotides align to TRBD1. The sequenced sample was peripheral blood. The CDR3 region has the DNA TGTGCCAGCAGCGCGAAACCGGGACAGAAAAGCAATCAGCCCCAGCATTTT. As protein: CASSAKPGQKSNQPQHF.